The 26 T cell receptor beta chains below come from one sample, sequenced in a study of vaccination and CD4 T cells after COVID-19. Cultured CD4+ T cell DNA underwent sequencing with the Oncomine TCR Beta short-read assay. Using its own MiXCR run on the PCR reads, TCRdb lists one record per CDR3 protein. The table includes around 19,000 distinct CDR3 sequences, 49% detected once. Treatment here: 10-day PBMC culture with coronavirus spike peptide pools or control peptides (ViraFEST assay). These receptors have no known antigen. Source material: CD4+ T cells from blood, cultured in vitro. The receptors were gathered from a human donor who had recovered from COVID-19.

The chain has TRBV20-1 and TRBJ2-2, with TRBD2 matching over 11 bases. From germline, CDR1 is DFQATT and CDR2 SNEGSKA (reference sequence). V gave up 6 bases and J gave up 3 bases; unmatched junction bases: 6. The CDR3 covers 15 residues. This CDR3 reads CSAPGLAGHTGELFF. The CDR3 nucleotides read TGCAGTGCCCCCGGACTAGCGGGCCACACCGGGGAGCTGTTTTTT.

In regard to this clonotype: One end of the junction varies from germline; a read error may be responsible. The genes are TRBV7-7 and TRBJ2-5; 7 bases fit TRBD1. Per germline, CDR1 SSHAT and CDR2 FNYEAQ (reference sequence). CDR3 size: 15 residues. CDR3 in DNA: TGTGCTAGCAGCCCAGAGACAGGGTTCCAAGAGACCCAGTACTTC. This gives the protein CASSPETGFQETQYF. The variable domain in full, with the rest retrieved from reference TRBV7-7 and TRBJ2-5, is GAGVSQSPRYKVTKRGQDVTLRCDPISSHATLYWYQQALGQGPEFLTYFNYEAQPDKSGLPSDRFSAERPEGSISTLTIQRTEQRDSAMYRCASSPETGFQETQYFGPGTRLLVL.

V gene TRBV5-1 combines with J gene TRBJ2-7; D perhaps matches TRBD2 (5 bases). The CDR3 sequence is 13 residues long. CDR1 SGHRS and CDR2 YFSETQ come from the germline V gene. Trimming pared 0 bases from V and 10 bases from J, leaving 14 bases between. Here the CDR3 reads CASSLGGDRTQYF. The CDR3 nucleotides are TGCGCCAGCAGCTTGGGTGGGGATAGGACTCAGTACTTC.

The J gene is TRBJ1-1, the V gene TRBV5-1; maybe TRBD1 (6 bases). Germline assignment: CDR1 SGHRS and CDR2 YFSETQ. The CDR3 is made up of 14 amino acids. V was trimmed by 4 bases and J by 5 bases, leaving 15 bases between them. CDR3 DNA: TGCGCCAGCAGCGGCGGGGGGGCTAGGACTGAAGCTTTCTTT. Its protein product is CASSGGGARTEAFF. The variable domain in full, completed from reference TRBV5-1 and TRBJ1-1, reads KAGVTQTPRYLIKTRGQQVTLSCSPISGHRSVSWYQQTPGQGLQFLFEYFSETQRNKGNFPGRFSGRQFSNSRSEMNVSTLELGDSALYLCASSGGGARTEAFFGQGTRLTVV.

This sequence joins TRBV28 and TRBJ1-3; the match to TRBD1 covers 7 bases. The CDR3 runs 14 residues. Germline assignment: CDR1 MDHEN and CDR2 SYDVKM. After removal of 8 bases from V and 1 base from J, the junction contained 5 bases not matched to a gene. CDR3 region: CASGTDFSGNTIYF. In DNA, the CDR3 is TGTGCCAGCGGGACAGATTTTTCTGGAAACACCATATATTTT.

V is TRBV27 and J is TRBJ1-2; 8 nucleotides align to TRBD1. The V and J ends lost 5 bases and 0 bases, in that order; junction bases with no gene match: 5. Germline V gene lookup returns CDR1 MNHEY and CDR2 SMNVEV (reference sequence). The CDR3 extends over 15 amino acids. The CDR3, as DNA: TGTGCCAGCAGTAAGGACAGGGCCTCTAACTATGGCTACACCTTC. It encodes CASSKDRASNYGYTF.

This clonotype was counted only a few times. The chain couples TRBV6-5 to TRBJ1-2; D remains unclear. CDR3 length: 14 amino acids. Germline V CDR1 and CDR2: MNHEY, SVGAGI. The V gene lost 0 bases and the J gene lost 4 bases, with 9 bases spanning the gap. The CDR3 here is CASSYSFQVYGYTF. CDR3 DNA sequence: TGTGCCAGCAGTTACTCGTTTCAGGTCTATGGCTACACCTTC.

This clonotype has only a few counts. The V and J genes are TRBV24-1 and TRBJ1-2; 7 bases match TRBD1. With V trimmed by 0 bases and J by 8 bases, 5 bases remained unmatched. The germline V gene encodes CDR1 KGHDR and CDR2 SFDVKD. The CDR3 consists of 14 residues. This chain's CDR3 is CATSDLPTGDGYTF. The CDR3 nucleotides read TGTGCCACCAGTGATTTGCCTACAGGGGACGGCTACACCTTC.

The CDR3 DNA reads as TGTGCCAGCAGCTTAGGAGGGGCATCCTACAATGAGCAGTTCTTC. Translated, it gives CASSLGGASYNEQFF. The J gene is TRBJ2-1, the V gene TRBV7-8, with D tentatively TRBD1 or TRBD2 (5 bases each). The germline gives CDR1 SGHVS, CDR2 FQNEAQ. Deletions cut 1 base from V and 1 base from J, with 8 bases between. The CDR3 covers 15 residues.

With respect to this clonotype: Sequence at one end of the junction differs from germline and may be a read error. This chain links TRBV11-3 with TRBJ2-3; weak D call: TRBD2 (7 bases). The CDR3 length is 17 residues. CDR1 and CDR2 (germline): SGHNT, YENEEA. The CDR3 loop reads CPSSLRGQRGRPDTQYF. Here the CDR3 DNA reads TGTCCCAGCAGCTTACGTGGACAGCGGGGCCGTCCAGATACGCAGTATTTT.

CDR3 sequence (DNA): TGCAGTGCTAGACGAGGGGCGAATGAAAAACTGTTTTTT. Protein product: CSARRGANEKLFF. J is TRBJ1-4 and V is TRBV20-1; tentatively, D is TRBD1 (5 bases). The germline V and J ends were trimmed by 2 bases and 5 bases, with 9 bases remaining between them. CDR3 length: 13 residues. Looked up from germline, CDR1 is DFQATT and CDR2 is SNEGSKA (reference sequence).

The gene calls are TRBV19 and TRBJ1-2, with no clear D. Germline V gene lookup returns CDR1 LNHDA and CDR2 SQIVND (reference sequence). V was trimmed by 4 bases and J by 2 bases, leaving 17 bases between them. This CDR3 is 16 amino acids long. The CDR3 sequence is CASSSPRLEGNYGYTF. The CDR3 coding sequence is TGTGCCAGTAGTAGCCCTAGACTAGAAGGAAACTATGGCTACACCTTC.

This rearrangement joins TRBV6-1 to TRBJ1-3; D is possibly TRBD1 (5 bases). This CDR3 spans 14 amino acids. The V gene's germline CDR1 is MNHNS and CDR2 SASEGT. V was clipped by 8 bases and J by 5 bases, with 16 bases between them. In DNA form, the CDR3 reads TGTGCCAGCCAGCCTGGGGGTATAAGAAACACCATATATTTT. This gives the protein CASQPGGIRNTIYF.

This chain uses TRBV11-3 with TRBJ1-1, with D unclear. Trimming removed 2 bases from V and 0 bases from J, with 16 bases in between. Germline CDR1 and CDR2: SGHNT and YENEEA. The CDR3 loop spans 17 amino acids. The CDR3, as DNA: TGTGCCAGCAGCTTATATACGGGCTGGGAGATGAACACTGAAGCTTTCTTT. It translates to CASSLYTGWEMNTEAFF. The full variable domain, in which reference TRBV11-3 and TRBJ1-1 provide the parts outside the CDR3, is EAGVVQSPRYKIIEKKQPVAFWCNPISGHNTLYWYLQNLGQGPELLIRYENEEAVDDSQLPKDRFSAERLKGVDSTLKIQPAELGDSAVYLCASSLYTGWEMNTEAFFGQGTRLTVV.

The gene calls are TRBV19 and TRBJ2-6, with unresolved D. CDR1 LNHDA and CDR2 SQIVND come from the germline V gene (reference sequence). The CDR3 covers 16 residues. V was trimmed by 5 bases and J by 0 bases, leaving 11 bases between them. The DNA for the CDR3 is TGTGCCAGTAGTCCTCTTCGGGCCTCTGGGGCCAACGTCCTGACTTTC. It is translated as CASSPLRASGANVLTF. Full variable domain (rest looked up from reference TRBV19 and TRBJ2-6): DGGITQSPKYLFRKEGQNVTLSCEQNLNHDAMYWYRQDPGQGLRLIYYSQIVNDFQKGDIAEGYSVSREKKESFPLTVTSAQKNPTAFYLCASSPLRASGANVLTFGAGSRLTVL.

This clonotype was picked up a small number of times. The chain carries TRBV7-2 and TRBJ2-7; a weak D match, TRBD1 (6 bases). Trimming pared 2 bases from V and 2 bases from J, leaving 13 bases between. Germline V CDR1 and CDR2: SGHTA, FQGNSA. This CDR3 has 15 residues. The chain's CDR3 is CASSLHRAIAYEQYF. As DNA, the CDR3 is TGTGCCAGCAGCTTACACAGGGCCATAGCCTACGAGCAGTACTTC.

The chain recombines TRBV6-2 or TRBV6-3 with TRBJ2-7; TRBD2 agrees at 13 bases. The CDR3 spans 16 residues. The V gene end was trimmed by 6 bases and the J gene end by 4 bases; junction bases not matched to a gene: 9. CDR1 and CDR2 from the germline V gene are MNHEY and SVGEGT. DNA of the CDR3: TGTGCCAGCAGAGCCTTGGGACTAGCGGGATGGTACGAGCAGTACTTC. Protein sequence: CASRALGLAGWYEQYF.

The chain combines TRBV9 with TRBJ1-6; D remains ambiguous. The germline V gene has CDR1 SGDLS and CDR2 YYNGEE. V was trimmed by 4 bases and J by 3 bases, leaving 8 bases between them. The CDR3 spans 14 residues. The CDR3 loop is CASSQRLYNSPLHF. In nucleotides, the CDR3 is TGTGCCAGCAGCCAACGGCTCTATAATTCACCCCTCCACTTT.

The chain recombines TRBV27 with TRBJ2-1; 9 bases match TRBD2. The CDR3 contains 15 residues. The J segment lost 8 bases and the V segment lost 0 bases, leaving 5 bases of the junction unmatched. CDR1 and CDR2 from the germline V gene are MNHEY and SMNVEV (reference sequence). Here the CDR3 reads CASSLSSGRWDEQFF. The CDR3 bases are TGTGCCAGCAGTTTATCTAGCGGGAGATGGGATGAGCAGTTCTTC.

This clonotype has more than one count but fewer than ten. This rearrangement joins TRBV5-1 to TRBJ1-2; tentative D call: TRBD1 (5 bases). Trimming took off 2 bases at V and 5 bases at J, with 10 bases between the two ends. Germline CDR1 SGHRS, CDR2 YFSETQ. CDR3 length: 13 residues. Written as DNA, the CDR3 is TGCGCCAGCAGCTTTGACAGCTCGTATGGCTACACCTTC. Translation: CASSFDSSYGYTF. Looking up the rest from reference TRBV5-1 and TRBJ1-2 gives the full variable domain: KAGVTQTPRYLIKTRGQQVTLSCSPISGHRSVSWYQQTPGQGLQFLFEYFSETQRNKGNFPGRFSGRQFSNSRSEMNVSTLELGDSALYLCASSFDSSYGYTFGSGTRLTVV.

For the CDR3, the DNA is TGTGCCTGGAGGGGCAAGAGGGGAGAGACAACGAACTGGGGTCGCGAGCAGTACTTC. Amino acids: CAWRGKRGETTNWGREQYF. This chain uses TRBV30 with TRBJ2-7, with D tentatively TRBD1 or TRBD2 (5 bases each). The length of the CDR3 is 19 residues. Per the germline V gene, CDR1 is GTSNPN and CDR2 is SVGIG (reference sequence). V was shortened by 3 bases and J by 6 bases, with 33 bases between the two germline ends.

This clonotype has a handful of counts. V and J are TRBV7-9 and TRBJ1-2; D may be TRBD1 (5 bases). In germline, CDR1 is SEHNR, CDR2 FQNEAQ (reference sequence). V lost 5 bases and J 2 bases, leaving 9 bases between the germline ends. CDR3 length: 13 amino acids. CDR3 sequence: CASSGGLNYGYTF. DNA of the CDR3: TGTGCCAGCAGCGGGGGATTGAACTATGGCTACACCTTC. Full variable domain (outside the CDR3, taken from reference TRBV7-9 and TRBJ1-2): DTGVSQNPRHKITKRGQNVTFRCDPISEHNRLYWYRQTLGQGPEFLTYFQNEAQLEKSRLLSDRFSAERPKGSFSTLEIQRTEQGDSAMYLCASSGGLNYGYTFGSGTRLTVV.

The chain links TRBV3-1 to TRBJ1-2; the D gene is possibly TRBD1 (5 bases). V lost 2 bases to trimming and J lost 1 base, with 11 bases between them. Germline V CDR1 and CDR2: LGHDT, YNNKEL (reference sequence). The CDR3 covers 15 residues. CDR3 sequence (DNA): TGTGCCAGCAGCCAACACGGGGGTGGTAACTATGGCTACACCTTC. Translation gives CASSQHGGGNYGYTF.

This clonotype was seen a few times. The J gene is TRBJ1-1, the V gene TRBV6-1; 8 bases fit TRBD1. J gave up 8 bases and V 6 bases, and 8 bases lay outside the gene matches. The CDR3 length is 13 residues. Germline V lookup: CDR1 MNHNS, CDR2 SASEGT. Here the CDR3 reads CASRSGQVLEAFF. For the CDR3, the DNA is TGTGCCAGCAGGTCGGGACAGGTATTAGAAGCTTTCTTT.

This clonotype turned up a few times. Compared with germline, one end of the junction differs, possibly owing to a read error. V is TRBV7-9 and J is TRBJ2-7, with D uncertain. The CDR3 runs to 12 residues. Germline assignment: CDR1 SEHNR and CDR2 FQNEAQ (reference sequence). CDR3 in DNA: TGTGCCAGCAGCTTGATTTCCTCCGAGCAGTACTTC. It encodes CASSLISSEQYF.

The chain has TRBV6-2 or TRBV6-3 and TRBJ1-5; perhaps TRBD1 as D (5 bases). The CDR3 length is 15 residues. CDR1 and CDR2 (germline): MNHEY, SVGEGT. V lost 6 bases and J lost 0, with 12 bases in between. CDR3 DNA sequence: TGTGCCAGCAGGGGACTGGGGGATAGCAATCAGCCCCAGCATTTT. It is translated as CASRGLGDSNQPQHF.